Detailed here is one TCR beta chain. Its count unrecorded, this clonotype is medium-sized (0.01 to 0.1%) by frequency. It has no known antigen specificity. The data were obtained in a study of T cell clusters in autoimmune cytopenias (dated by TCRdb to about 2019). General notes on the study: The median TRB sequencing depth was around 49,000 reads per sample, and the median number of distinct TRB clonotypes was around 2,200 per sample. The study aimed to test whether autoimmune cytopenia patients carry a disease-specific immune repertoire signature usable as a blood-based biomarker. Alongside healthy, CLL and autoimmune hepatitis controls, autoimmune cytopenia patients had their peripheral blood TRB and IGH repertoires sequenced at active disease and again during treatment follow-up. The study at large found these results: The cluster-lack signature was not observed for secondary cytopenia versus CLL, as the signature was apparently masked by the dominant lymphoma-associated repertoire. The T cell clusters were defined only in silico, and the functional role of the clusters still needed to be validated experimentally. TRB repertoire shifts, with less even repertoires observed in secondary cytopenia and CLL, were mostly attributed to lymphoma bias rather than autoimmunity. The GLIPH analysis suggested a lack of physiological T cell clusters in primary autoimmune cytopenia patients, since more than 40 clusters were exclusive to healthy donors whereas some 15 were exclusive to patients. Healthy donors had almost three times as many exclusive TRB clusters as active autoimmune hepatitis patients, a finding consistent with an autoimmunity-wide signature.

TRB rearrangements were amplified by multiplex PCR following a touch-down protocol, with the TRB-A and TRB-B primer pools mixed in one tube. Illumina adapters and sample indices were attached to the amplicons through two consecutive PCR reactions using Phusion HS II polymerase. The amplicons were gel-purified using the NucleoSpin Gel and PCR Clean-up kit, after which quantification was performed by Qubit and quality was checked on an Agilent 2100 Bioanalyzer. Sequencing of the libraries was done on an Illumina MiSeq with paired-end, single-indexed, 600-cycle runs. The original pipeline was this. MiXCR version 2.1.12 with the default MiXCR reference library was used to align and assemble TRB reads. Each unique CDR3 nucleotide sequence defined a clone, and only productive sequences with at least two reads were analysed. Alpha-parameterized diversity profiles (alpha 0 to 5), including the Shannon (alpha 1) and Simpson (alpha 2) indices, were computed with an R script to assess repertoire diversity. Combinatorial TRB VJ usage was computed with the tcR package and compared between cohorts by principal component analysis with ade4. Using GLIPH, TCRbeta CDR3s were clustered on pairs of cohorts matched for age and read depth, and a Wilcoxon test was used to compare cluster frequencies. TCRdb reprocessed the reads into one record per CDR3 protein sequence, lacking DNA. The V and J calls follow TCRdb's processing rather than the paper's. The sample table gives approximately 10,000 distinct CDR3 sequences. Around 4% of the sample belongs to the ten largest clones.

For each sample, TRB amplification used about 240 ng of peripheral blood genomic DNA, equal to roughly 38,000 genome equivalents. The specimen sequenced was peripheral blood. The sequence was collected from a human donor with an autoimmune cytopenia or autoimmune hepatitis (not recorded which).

The CDR3 sequence is CAISESDPTDTQYF. This receptor chain uses TRBV10-3 and TRBJ2-3. From cysteine to phenylalanine, the CDR3 is 14 amino acids long. DNA is not recorded here. From a lookup of the germline V gene, CDR1 and CDR2 are ENHRY and SYGVKD.